The clone carrying this TCR beta chain showed up just a few times. The source of the sample is a study of spatial heterogeneity in lung cancer. Trimming removed 5 bases at V and 3 bases at J, with 10 bases between. The CDR3 totals 13 residues. Germline V CDR1 and CDR2: MNHEY, SVGAGI. As for time point: sample taken at primary tumor resection. The authors sequenced whole RNA from tumor, nontumor lung or frozen PBMC without sorting. TCRdb recomputed calls from the 5' RACE reads with MiXCR, one row per CDR3 protein. The sample consists of around 63,000 distinct CDR3 sequences, around 8.2% of them appearing once.

This chain links TRBV6-5 with TRBJ1-1; tentative D call: TRBD1 (5 bases). This material consisted of PBMCs, taken at surgery. This sequence was found in a female donor with early-stage non-small cell lung cancer. The CDR3 nucleotides are TGTGCCAGCAGTGGGGGACCGGACACTGAAGCTTTCTTT. Amino acid sequence: CASSGGPDTEAFF.